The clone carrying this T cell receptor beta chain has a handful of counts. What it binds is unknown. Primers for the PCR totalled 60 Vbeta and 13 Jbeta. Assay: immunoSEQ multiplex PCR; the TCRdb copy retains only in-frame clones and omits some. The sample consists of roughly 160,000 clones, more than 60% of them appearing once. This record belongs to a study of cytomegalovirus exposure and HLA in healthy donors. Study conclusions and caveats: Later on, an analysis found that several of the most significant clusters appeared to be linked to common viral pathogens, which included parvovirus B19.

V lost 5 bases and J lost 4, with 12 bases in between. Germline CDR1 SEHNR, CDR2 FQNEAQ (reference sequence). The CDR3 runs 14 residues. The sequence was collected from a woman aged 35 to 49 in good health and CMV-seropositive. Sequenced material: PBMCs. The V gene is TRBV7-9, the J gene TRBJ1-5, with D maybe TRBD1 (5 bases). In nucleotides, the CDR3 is TGTGCCAGCAGCCGGGGACTGGAAAATCAGCCCCAGCATTTT. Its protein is CASSRGLENQPQHF.